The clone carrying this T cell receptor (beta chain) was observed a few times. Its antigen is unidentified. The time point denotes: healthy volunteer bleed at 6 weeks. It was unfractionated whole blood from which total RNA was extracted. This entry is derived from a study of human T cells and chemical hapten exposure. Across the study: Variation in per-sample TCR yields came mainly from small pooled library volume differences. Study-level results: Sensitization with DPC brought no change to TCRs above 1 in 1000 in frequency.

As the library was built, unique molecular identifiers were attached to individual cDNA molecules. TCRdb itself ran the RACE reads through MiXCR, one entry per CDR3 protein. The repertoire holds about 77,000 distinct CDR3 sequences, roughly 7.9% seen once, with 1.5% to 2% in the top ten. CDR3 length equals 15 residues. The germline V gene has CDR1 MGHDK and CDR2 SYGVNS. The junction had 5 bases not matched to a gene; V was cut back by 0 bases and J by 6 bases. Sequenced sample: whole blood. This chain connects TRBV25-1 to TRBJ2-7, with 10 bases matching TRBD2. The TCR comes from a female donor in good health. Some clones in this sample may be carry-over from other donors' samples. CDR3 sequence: CASSEYKLAGAEQYF. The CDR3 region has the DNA TGTGCCAGCAGTGAATATAAGCTAGCGGGGGCCGAGCAGTACTTC.